One sample yielded the 13 T cell receptor beta chains listed below, sequenced in a study of regulatory T cells in long-lasting Graves disease. Through Arm-PCR of CDR3 regions and iRepertoire HTBI primers, TCR beta libraries were built. TCRdb reprocessed the multiplex PCR reads via MiXCR and lists one record per CDR3 protein. The sample carries 300,000 to 450,000 distinct CDR3 sequences, about 14% recorded once. The time point: newly diagnosed GD, antithyroid drugs for less than 3 months. Making the TCR library involved RNA that had been extracted from PBMCs. Specimen: peripheral blood mononuclear cells (PBMCs), collected at new diagnosis, from a patient treated with antithyroid drugs. The source of these receptors is a female donor with Graves disease.

This clonotype has at least ten counts. An end of the junction differs from the germline gene, which may be a read error. CDR3 sequence reads: CTSSFLSEGLKTQYF. DNA for the CDR3: TGTACCAGCAGTTTCCTTAGCGAAGGTTTGAAGACCCAGTACTTC. This rearrangement joins TRBV27 to TRBJ2-5; the D gene is possibly TRBD2 (5 bases). The CDR3 runs 15 residues. Germline CDR1 and CDR2: MNHEY and SMNVEV (reference sequence).

The table lists this clonotype with many counts. This rearrangement joins TRBV7-2 to TRBJ1-1, with a tentative D call TRBD1 (5 bases). The germline CDR1 and CDR2 sequences are SGHTA and FQGNSA. The V end lost 3 bases, the J end lost 6 bases, and 14 bases lay between the germline ends. This CDR3 region has 14 residues. The CDR3 region has the DNA TGTGCCAGCAGCTTTCTGAGGGGTAGAGCTGAAGCTTTCTTT. Its protein is CASSFLRGRAEAFF.

The table lists this clonotype with many counts. The V call is TRBV6-2 or TRBV6-3, the J call TRBJ2-5; D assignment may be TRBD1 or TRBD2 (6 bases each). Germline V gene lookup returns CDR1 MNHEY and CDR2 SVGEGT. This CDR3 has 15 residues. V lost 8 bases and J 5 bases, leaving 21 bases between the germline ends. The CDR3 region is CASGPGGTLRETQYF. The CDR3 DNA sequence: TGTGCCAGCGGCCCCGGAGGGACACTCCGGGAGACCCAGTACTTC.

This clonotype was seen ten or more times. The rearrangement links TRBV28 to TRBJ1-4; possibly TRBD1 for D (5 bases). Between the trimmed V and J ends, which lost 10 bases and 3 bases, there was a span of 12 bases. The CDR3 runs to 13 residues. Germline loops: CDR1 MDHEN, CDR2 SYDVKM. The CDR3 coding sequence is TGTGCCATCAGGGAAACAGCTAATGAAAAACTGTTTTTT. Translated, it gives CAIRETANEKLFF.

The gene calls are TRBV27 and TRBJ1-1; D is perhaps TRBD1 (6 bases). Trimming pared 6 bases from V and 1 base from J, leaving 15 bases between. Germline values: CDR1 MNHEY, CDR2 SMNVEV (reference sequence). This CDR3 has 15 amino acids. The CDR3 DNA reads TGTGCCAGCAGGACAACAGGGATAAGGAACACTGAAGCTTTCTTT. It codes for CASRTTGIRNTEAFF.

This rearrangement joins TRBV3-1 to TRBJ1-2; maybe TRBD1 (6 bases). The CDR3 runs to 15 residues. Germline V gives CDR1 LGHDT, CDR2 YNNKEL (reference sequence). V dropped 0 bases and J dropped 4 bases, with 12 bases sitting between them. The DNA for the CDR3 is TGTGCCAGCAGCCAAGACGACAGGAGTCGCTATGGCTACACCTTC. This encodes CASSQDDRSRYGYTF.

This clonotype was seen many times. V usage is TRBV4-1 and J usage is TRBJ1-1, with no clear D. Trimming left V 1 base short and J 3 bases short, with 15 bases between. Per germline, CDR1 MGHRA and CDR2 YSYEKL. The CDR3 runs to 16 residues. The chain's CDR3 is CASSQVERVRYTEAFF. DNA for the CDR3: TGCGCCAGCAGCCAAGTTGAAAGGGTGCGATACACTGAAGCTTTCTTT.

The sample holds many counts of this clonotype. The rearrangement joins TRBV11-2 to TRBJ2-7; D might be TRBD1 (5 bases). This CDR3 comprises 14 residues. The V gene's germline CDR1 is SGHAT and CDR2 FQNNGV. V was shortened by 0 bases and J by 4 bases, with 10 bases between the two germline ends. The CDR3 sequence: CASSLEAGWYEQYF. The CDR3 DNA sequence: TGTGCCAGCAGCTTAGAAGCAGGGTGGTACGAGCAGTACTTC.

This clonotype has a count of ten or more. The chain combines TRBV7-9 with TRBJ2-2, with 10 bases aligning to TRBD1. CDR3 length: 16 amino acids. V dropped 5 bases and J dropped 1; count of bases not matched to a gene: 4. Per the germline V gene, CDR1 is SEHNR and CDR2 is FQNEAQ (reference sequence). CDR3 region: CASSLGTGVNTGELFF. The CDR3 DNA sequence: TGTGCCAGCAGCCTCGGGACAGGGGTGAACACCGGGGAGCTGTTTTTT.

This clonotype was counted ten times or more. The chain carries TRBV7-2 and TRBJ1-6; D is possibly TRBD1 (5 bases). This CDR3 contains 15 residues. V lost 3 bases and J 13 bases, leaving 19 bases between the germline ends. CDR1 and CDR2 (germline): SGHTA, FQGNSA. The CDR3 DNA is TGTGCCAGCAGCTTGGGTCGCGGGGCTGAGGCCCCCCTCCACTTT. Amino acids: CASSLGRGAEAPLHF.

V usage is TRBV27 and J usage is TRBJ2-1, with D tentatively TRBD1 or TRBD2 (5 bases each). CDR3 length equals 11 residues. CDR1 and CDR2 (germline): MNHEY, SMNVEV (reference sequence). Trimming removed 3 bases at V and 10 bases at J, with 7 bases between. The DNA for the CDR3 is TGTGCCAGCAGTTTGGGACGCGAGCAGTTCTTC. Translation: CASSLGREQFF.

This clonotype occurred many times. V gene TRBV5-1 combines with J gene TRBJ1-1; D is ambiguous. The germline CDR1 and CDR2 sequences are SGHRS and YFSETQ. V lost 6 bases to trimming and J lost 0 bases, with 15 bases between them. CDR3 length: 15 amino acids. The CDR3 coding sequence is TGCGCCAGCACTCGTGACCGGCGGATGAACACTGAAGCTTTCTTT. Its protein product is CASTRDRRMNTEAFF.

The table lists this clonotype with a few counts. This chain uses TRBV19 with TRBJ1-2; D is uncertain. The germline V gene encodes CDR1 LNHDA and CDR2 SQIVND (reference sequence). This CDR3 region has 11 residues. V was cut by 7 bases and J by 7 bases, with 10 bases left in between. This CDR3 reads CASIGIAGYTF. The CDR3 DNA is TGTGCCAGTATTGGCATAGCTGGCTACACCTTC.